The subject of this entry is one T cell receptor beta chain. The source of the sample is a study of blood T cells in healthy people across ages. The CDR3 is 12 amino acids. The V gene's germline CDR1 is LGHDT and CDR2 YNNKEL (reference sequence). Deletions cut 0 bases from V and 6 bases from J, with 4 bases between. It was with a sample-barcoded 5' primer and a J-beta primer mix that a second PCR of roughly 7 to 12 cycles was run. One entry per CDR3 protein, called by TCRdb with MiXCR from the 5' RACE reads. The sample records more than 1,400,000 distinct CDR3 sequences, around 39% being singletons. The sequenced material came from blood. The receptor's source is a woman aged 18-30 years in good health. This rearrangement joins TRBV3-1 to TRBJ2-3; D not certain. CDR3 sequence: CASSQEFDTQYF. The CDR3 coding sequence is TGTGCCAGCAGCCAAGAATTCGATACGCAGTATTTT.